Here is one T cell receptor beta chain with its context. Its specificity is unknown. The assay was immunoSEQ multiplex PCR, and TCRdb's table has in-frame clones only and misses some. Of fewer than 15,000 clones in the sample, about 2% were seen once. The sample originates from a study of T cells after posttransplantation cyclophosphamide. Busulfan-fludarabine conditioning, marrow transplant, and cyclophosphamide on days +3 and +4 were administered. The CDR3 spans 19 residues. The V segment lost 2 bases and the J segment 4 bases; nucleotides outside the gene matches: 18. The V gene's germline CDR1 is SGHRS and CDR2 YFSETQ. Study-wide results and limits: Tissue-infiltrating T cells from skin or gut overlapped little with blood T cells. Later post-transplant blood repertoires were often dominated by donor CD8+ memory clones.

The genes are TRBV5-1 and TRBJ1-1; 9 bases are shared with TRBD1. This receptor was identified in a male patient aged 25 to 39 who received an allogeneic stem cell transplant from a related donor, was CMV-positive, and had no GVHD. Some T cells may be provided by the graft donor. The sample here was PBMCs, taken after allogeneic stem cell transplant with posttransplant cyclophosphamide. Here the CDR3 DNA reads TGCGCCAGCAGCTTCGACGTTTGGGAGAATCGGGACAGGGCCACTGAAGCTTTCTTT. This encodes CASSFDVWENRDRATEAFF.